A selection of T cell receptor beta chains follows, all from one sample in a study of T cells in Graves' hyperthyroidism and ophthalmopathy. TCRdb ran MiXCR on the multiplex PCR reads and lists one entry per CDR3 protein. The sample lists 400,000 to 450,000 distinct CDR3 sequences, roughly 15% occurring once. Sequencing was performed on blood. These receptors were obtained from a man aged 18 to 30 with Graves' ophthalmopathy. The CDR3 runs from the conserved cysteine through the conserved F or W. D genes are given only for firm matches. Expanded clones are given a class, and other clones once, few, many or no size at all.

>many|TRBJ2-1|-|TRBV29-1
TGCAGCGTCCAGGGGGGAGTTCCCTTCAATGAGCAGTTCTTC
CSVQGGVPFNEQFF
>many|TRBJ2-2|-|TRBV18
TGTGCCAGCTCAATCCAGGGAGTCGGGGAGCTGTTTTTT
CASSIQGVGELFF
>many|TRBJ2-3|TRBD2|TRBV20-1
TGCAGTGCTAGAGATCCTGCGGGAGGAGAAGTTGATACGCAGTATTTT
CSARDPAGGEVDTQYF
>many|TRBJ2-2|-|TRBV24-1
TGTGCCACCGGGTGGCACCACACCGGGGAGCTGTTTTTT
CATGWHHTGELFF
>-|TRBJ1-2|-|TRBV19
TGTGCCAGTATCGTCCAGGCCAGGGCAGTCCATGGCTACACCTTC
CASIVQARAVHGYTF
>many|TRBJ1-2|-|TRBV6-1
TGTGCCAGCAACCCGGGACTCAACTATGGCTACACCTTC
CASNPGLNYGYTF
>many|TRBJ1-3|-|TRBV7-3
TGTGCCAGCAGCACCGGACAAGGGCGAAACACCATATATTTT
CASSTGQGRNTIYF
>-|TRBJ1-6|TRBD1|TRBV5-6
TGTGCCAGCAGCTTGGGAAGGGGGCGATTGTCACCCCTCCACTTT
CASSLGRGRLSPLHF
>many|TRBJ1-5|-|TRBV5-1
TGCGCCAGCAAAACGGACTGGAATAGCAATCAGCCCCAGCATTTT
CASKTDWNSNQPQHF
>few|TRBJ2-7|TRBD2|TRBV30
TGTGCCTGGGGGGGACTAGCAGTCGAGCAGTACTTC
CAWGGLAVEQYF
>-|TRBJ1-1|-|TRBV6-1
TGTGCCAGCAGTCGATCCGCTGCGATGAACACTGAAGCTTTCTTT
CASSRSAAMNTEAFF